A single sample gave rise to the 29 T cell receptor beta chains below, sequenced in a study of cytomegalovirus exposure and HLA in healthy donors. The PCR ran on 60 Vbeta and 13 Jbeta primers. The data were produced by immunoSEQ multiplex PCR, yet TCRdb's version contains in-frame clones alone and is incomplete. The table includes around 100,000 clones, around three quarters detected once. The sample consisted of PBMCs. The origin of the receptors is a man aged 40-55 years in good health and CMV-seronegative.

This clone was recorded once. This chain uses TRBV5-1 with TRBJ1-2, with a possible D match to TRBD1 (6 bases). Germline CDR1 reads SGHRS; CDR2 reads YFSETQ. Trimming pared 6 bases from V and 4 bases from J, leaving 16 bases between. The CDR3 sequence is 14 residues long. The CDR3 loop is CASTLDRNVYGYTF. DNA for the CDR3: TGCGCCAGCACCCTCGACAGGAACGTCTATGGCTACACCTTC.

The chain joins TRBV5-1 to TRBJ2-3; 11 bases line up with TRBD2. Per germline, CDR1 SGHRS and CDR2 YFSETQ. The CDR3 sequence is 15 residues long. The V gene end was trimmed by 1 base and the J gene end by 4 bases; junction bases not matched to a gene: 2. Written as DNA, the CDR3 is TGCGCCAGCAGCTTGAGTAGCGGGGGGGCAGATACGCAGTATTTT. Amino acids: CASSLSSGGADTQYF.

This clone has only a few counts. The chain has TRBV11-2 and TRBJ1-1; no clear D gene. Germline V CDR1 and CDR2: SGHAT, FQNNGV. Trimming removed 3 bases at V and 4 bases at J, with 12 bases between. The CDR3 extends over 14 amino acids. CDR3 sequence (DNA): TGTGCCAGCAGCTTTGGGTTCACAGCCACTGAAGCTTTCTTT. Its translation: CASSFGFTATEAFF.

The J gene is TRBJ2-7, the V gene TRBV18, with 8 positions matching TRBD1. Losses at the gene ends were 2 bases for V and 4 bases for J; bases not matched to a gene: 7. Germline lookup yields CDR1 KGHSH and CDR2 LQKENI. The CDR3 runs 15 residues. CDR3 sequence reads: CASSPGQGLTYEQYF. CDR3 DNA sequence: TGTGCCAGCTCACCAGGACAGGGTCTGACGTACGAGCAGTACTTC.

V usage is TRBV18 and J usage is TRBJ1-1; tentative D call: TRBD1 (5 bases). This CDR3 contains 14 residues. Trimming took 5 bases from V and 2 from J, leaving 12 bases between them. CDR1 is KGHSH, CDR2 LQKENI, per germline. CDR3 amino acids: CASSRQITNTEAFF. CDR3 coding DNA: TGTGCCAGCTCAAGACAGATTACTAACACTGAAGCTTTCTTT. The whole variable domain, filled in from reference TRBV18 and TRBJ1-1, reads NAGVMQNPRHLVRRRGQEARLRCSPMKGHSHVYWYRQLPEEGLKFMVYLQKENIIDESGMPKERFSAEFPKEGPSILRIQQVVRGDSAAYFCASSRQITNTEAFFGQGTRLTVV.

This clone was observed a single time. The chain couples TRBV23-1 to TRBJ2-7, with TRBD1 as a possible D gene (6 bases). TRBV23-1 is flagged as an ORF with uncertain function. The CDR3 loop spans 12 amino acids. Between the trimmed V and J ends, which lost 6 bases and 3 bases, there was a span of 9 bases. CDR3 coding DNA: TGCGCCAGCAGCCCACAGGGCTACGAGCAGTACGTC. Translating it yields CASSPQGYEQYV.

This rearrangement joins TRBV7-8 to TRBJ2-1; 8 bases fit TRBD2. The CDR3 spans 15 residues. Germline V gene lookup returns CDR1 SGHVS and CDR2 FQNEAQ. V lost 2 bases, J lost 6 bases, and 6 bases stayed unmatched. The CDR3: CASSLTGGETNEQFF. CDR3 bases: TGTGCCAGCAGCTTAACCGGGGGGGAAACCAATGAGCAGTTCTTC.

Regarding this clone: The junction departs from the called germline gene at one end, perhaps through a read error. The rearrangement uses TRBV7-9 and TRBJ1-5; a possible D gene is TRBD1 (5 bases). Germline V lookup: CDR1 SEHNR, CDR2 FQNEAQ (reference sequence). The CDR3 totals 13 residues. The CDR3 region has the DNA TGTTCCAGCAGCTCCCAGGGTAGTCAGCCCCAGCATTTT. It codes for CSSSSQGSQPQHF.

This clone has a handful of counts. The gene calls are TRBV7-9 and TRBJ1-1, with 7 bases identical to TRBD1. Trimming cost V 4 bases and J 7 bases; bases outside gene matches: 12. The CDR3 covers 15 residues. CDR1 is SEHNR and CDR2 is FQNEAQ in the germline V gene (reference sequence). The CDR3 loop reads CASSSGGGDSGEAFF. DNA of the CDR3: TGTGCCAGCAGCTCTGGGGGTGGGGACAGCGGTGAAGCTTTCTTT.

This chain joins TRBV12-1 and TRBJ2-7; TRBD2 is the table's D call and was not checked against the DNA. TRBV12-1 is an annotated pseudogene. This CDR3 is 14 amino acids long. The CDR3 spells CAAFWPSWVCEQYV. The CDR3 nucleotides read TGTGCCGCCTTTTGGCCTAGCTGGGTCTGCGAGCAGTACGTC.

This sequence joins TRBV6-5 and TRBJ1-2; a possible D gene is TRBD1 (6 bases). This CDR3 contains 15 residues. The ends were cut back, 0 bases at V and 4 bases at J, with 12 bases in the middle. Germline CDR1 and CDR2: MNHEY and SVGAGI. The CDR3 DNA reads TGTGCCAGCAGTTACTCAGCGCAGGGGACCTATGGCTACACCTTC. Residues: CASSYSAQGTYGYTF.

This chain links TRBV7-2 with TRBJ1-2; 9 positions match TRBD1. This CDR3 is 17 amino acids long. Germline CDR1 reads SGHTA; CDR2 reads FQGNSA. The V gene end was trimmed by 1 base and the J gene end by 1 base; junction bases not matched to a gene: 7. The chain's CDR3 is CASSLGGAGQGNYGYTF. DNA for the CDR3: TGTGCCAGCAGCTTAGGTGGGGCGGGACAGGGTAACTATGGCTACACCTTC.

This chain uses TRBV7-9 with TRBJ2-3, with 7 bases lining up with TRBD1. Germline-derived CDR1 and CDR2 are SEHNR and FQNEAQ (reference sequence). The CDR3 runs to 13 residues. The V and J ends lost 5 bases and 10 bases, in that order; junction bases with no gene match: 9. In DNA form, the CDR3 reads TGTGCCAGCAGCCAAAAGGGGGCTGGGGCGCAGTATTTT. It is translated as CASSQKGAGAQYF.

Comment on this clone: The same CDR3 arises from other DNA sequences in this sample as well. The chain links TRBV27 to TRBJ2-5; 11 positions match TRBD2. CDR3 length: 16 residues. Trimming at V came to 2 bases and at J to 1 base, leaving 3 bases not matched to a gene. Looked up from germline, CDR1 is MNHEY and CDR2 is SMNVEV (reference sequence). CDR3 bases: TGTGCCAGCAGTTTAGCTAGCGGGGGGACCCAAGAGACCCAGTACTTC. This gives the protein CASSLASGGTQETQYF.

The chain uses TRBV18 and TRBJ1-1; unclear D gene. Per the germline V gene, CDR1 is KGHSH and CDR2 is LQKENI. There are 13 residues in the CDR3. V lost 0 bases, J lost 5 bases, and 7 bases lay in between. CDR3 sequence (DNA): TGTGCCAGCTCACCACCGGCAGGTACTGAAGCTTTCTTT. Its protein is CASSPPAGTEAFF.

The chain uses TRBV10-1 and TRBJ1-2; D is ambiguous. The V gene's germline CDR1 is WNHNN and CDR2 SYGVQD (reference sequence). The germline V and J ends were trimmed by 6 bases and 8 bases, with 13 bases remaining between them. CDR3 size: 12 residues. CDR3 coding DNA: TGCGCCAGCAGCCGCGGGCCCGGGGGCTACACCTTC. It translates to CASSRGPGGYTF.

This chain links TRBV5-6 with TRBJ1-1, with 9 bases fitting TRBD1. The CDR3 has 14 amino acids. Germline-derived CDR1 and CDR2 are SGHDT and YYEEEE. With V trimmed by 4 bases and J by 4 bases, 5 bases remained unmatched. CDR3 in amino acids: CASSRGQGGTEAFF. CDR3 bases: TGTGCCAGCAGCAGGGGACAGGGCGGCACTGAAGCTTTCTTT.

This clone was counted only a few times. This rearrangement joins TRBV2 to TRBJ2-1; 9 bases align to TRBD1. The V segment lost 6 bases and the J segment 6 bases; nucleotides outside the gene matches: 3. The V gene's germline CDR1 is SNHLY and CDR2 FYNNEI. The CDR3 runs to 13 residues. The CDR3 sequence: CASRLTGGNEQFF. In nucleotides, the CDR3 is TGTGCCAGCAGGTTGACAGGGGGCAATGAGCAGTTCTTC.

This chain links TRBV5-1 with TRBJ2-1, with 8 nucleotides matching TRBD1. CDR1 is SGHRS and CDR2 is YFSETQ in the germline V gene. The CDR3 length is 14 residues. With 4 bases clipped from V and 6 bases from J, the junction kept 6 bases outside the gene matches. The CDR3 reads CASSTGTGGNEQFF. In DNA, the CDR3 is TGCGCCAGCAGCACCGGAACAGGGGGCAATGAGCAGTTCTTC.

This clone was counted only a few times. Germline is not matched at one junction end, which may reflect a read error. The genes are TRBV7-9 and TRBJ2-2; 15 nucleotides agree with TRBD2. The CDR3 runs to 19 residues. Germline-derived CDR1 and CDR2 are SEHNR and FQNEAQ (reference sequence). CDR3 sequence: CSSSLSPGLAGGNTGELFF. The CDR3 DNA reads as TGTTCCAGCAGCTTATCCCCGGGACTAGCGGGGGGGAACACCGGGGAGCTGTTTTTT.

The V call is TRBV7-6, the J call TRBJ2-3; 11 nucleotides line up with TRBD2. The CDR3 is 16 amino acids. With 3 bases clipped from V and 2 bases from J, the junction kept 4 bases outside the gene matches. CDR1 and CDR2 from the germline V gene are SGHVS and FNYEAQ. Here the CDR3 DNA reads TGTGCCAGCAGCTTGACTAGCGGGACTTTCACAGATACGCAGTATTTT. Translating it yields CASSLTSGTFTDTQYF.

This chain connects TRBV4-3 to TRBJ2-2, with TRBD1 matching 7 bases. Per the germline V gene, CDR1 is LGHNA and CDR2 is YSLEER. There are 16 residues in the CDR3. Germline trimming cut 0 bases from V and 3 bases from J; bases unmatched to any gene: 4. This chain's CDR3 is CASSQELQGYTGELFF. CDR3 bases: TGCGCCAGCAGCCAAGAACTACAGGGGTACACCGGGGAGCTGTTTTTT.

The chain carries TRBV6-4 and TRBJ1-1; 9 bases agree with TRBD1. With V trimmed by 5 bases and J by 3 bases, 1 base remained unmatched. CDR3 size: 13 residues. CDR1 is MRHNA and CDR2 is SNTAGT in the germline V gene. The CDR3 DNA sequence: TGTGCCAGCAGTAGGACAGGGGACACTGAAGCTTTCTTT. Translating it yields CASSRTGDTEAFF.

The chain couples TRBV5-4 to TRBJ2-7, with 9 nucleotides matching TRBD1. Trimming cost V 5 bases and J 5 bases; bases outside gene matches: 5. Germline CDR1 reads SGHNT; CDR2 reads YYREEE (reference sequence). This CDR3 spans 13 amino acids. In DNA, the CDR3 is TGTGCCAGCAGGGGACAGGGTTGGAACGAGCAGTACTTC. Translating it yields CASRGQGWNEQYF.

The CDR3 sequence is CASSLKGHNPPETQYF. As DNA, the CDR3 is TGTGCCAGCAGCTTAAAAGGACACAACCCACCGGAGACCCAGTACTTC. The chain is built from TRBV11-2 and TRBJ2-5; a possible D gene is TRBD1 (5 bases). From germline, CDR1 is SGHAT and CDR2 FQNNGV. The germline V and J ends were trimmed by 2 bases and 5 bases, with 18 bases remaining between them. The CDR3 has 16 residues.

CDR3 bases: TGTGCCAGCTCACCCTCACAGGGGACGAACACTGAAGCTTTCTTT. Translating it yields CASSPSQGTNTEAFF. The chain couples TRBV18 to TRBJ1-1; 7 bases line up with TRBD1. The CDR3 is 15 amino acids. From germline, CDR1 is KGHSH and CDR2 LQKENI. V lost 3 bases, J lost 1 base, and 5 bases stayed unmatched.

Concerning this clone itself: Sequence at one end of the junction differs from germline and may be a read error. The V gene is TRBV7-7, the J gene TRBJ2-1; possible D gene TRBD1, 6 bases. This CDR3 is 14 amino acids long. CDR1 SSHAT and CDR2 FNYEAQ come from the germline V gene (reference sequence). DNA for the CDR3: TGTGCTAGCAGCCCGCGACAGGAGGTTGATGAGCAGTTCTTC. The encoded protein is CASSPRQEVDEQFF.

V gene TRBV27 combines with J gene TRBJ2-5, with D possibly being TRBD1 (6 bases). The end of the DNA is better explained by TRBJ2-7, so the J call may be wrong. The germline V gene encodes CDR1 MNHEY and CDR2 SMNVEV (reference sequence). CDR3 length: 15 residues. CDR3 coding DNA: TGTGCCAGCAGTTTATACACCCAGGGGTACAACGAGCAGTACTTC. Its protein is CASSLYTQGYNEQYF.

This clone was observed a handful of times. The chain is built from TRBV29-1 and TRBJ1-6, with TRBD1 matching over 8 bases. The CDR3 is 13 amino acids. Germline-derived CDR1 and CDR2 are SQVTM and ANQGSEA. V was clipped by 6 bases and J by 10 bases; unmatched bases: 8. The CDR3: CSVKTGESSPLHF. CDR3 bases: TGCAGCGTGAAGACAGGGGAAAGCTCACCCCTCCACTTT.